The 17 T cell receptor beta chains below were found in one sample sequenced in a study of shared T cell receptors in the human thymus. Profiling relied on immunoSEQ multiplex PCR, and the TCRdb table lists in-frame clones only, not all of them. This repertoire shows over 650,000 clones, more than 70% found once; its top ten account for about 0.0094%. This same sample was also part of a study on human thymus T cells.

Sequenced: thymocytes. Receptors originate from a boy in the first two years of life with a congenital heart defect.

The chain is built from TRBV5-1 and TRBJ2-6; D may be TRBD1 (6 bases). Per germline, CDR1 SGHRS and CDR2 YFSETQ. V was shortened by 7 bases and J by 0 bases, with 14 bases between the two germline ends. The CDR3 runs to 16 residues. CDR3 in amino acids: CASSGEGNSGANVLTF. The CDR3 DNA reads TGCGCCAGCTCAGGGGAAGGGAACTCTGGGGCCAACGTCCTGACTTTC. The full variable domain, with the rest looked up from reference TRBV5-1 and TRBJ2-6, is KAGVTQTPRYLIKTRGQQVTLSCSPISGHRSVSWYQQTPGQGLQFLFEYFSETQRNKGNFPGRFSGRQFSNSRSEMNVSTLELGDSALYLCASSGEGNSGANVLTFGAGSRLTVL.

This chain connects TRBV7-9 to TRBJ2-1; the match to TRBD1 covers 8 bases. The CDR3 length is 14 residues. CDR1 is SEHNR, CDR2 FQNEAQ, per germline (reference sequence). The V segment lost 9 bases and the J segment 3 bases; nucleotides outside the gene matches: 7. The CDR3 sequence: CASIGQGRYNEQFF. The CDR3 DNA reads TGTGCCAGTATAGGACAGGGCCGCTACAATGAGCAGTTCTTC.

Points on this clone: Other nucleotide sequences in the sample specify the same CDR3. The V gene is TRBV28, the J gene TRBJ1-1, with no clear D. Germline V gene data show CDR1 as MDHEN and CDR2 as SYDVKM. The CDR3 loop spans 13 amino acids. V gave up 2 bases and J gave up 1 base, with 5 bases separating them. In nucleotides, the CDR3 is TGTGCCAGCAGTTTAACACGGAACACTGAAGCTTTCTTT. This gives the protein CASSLTRNTEAFF.

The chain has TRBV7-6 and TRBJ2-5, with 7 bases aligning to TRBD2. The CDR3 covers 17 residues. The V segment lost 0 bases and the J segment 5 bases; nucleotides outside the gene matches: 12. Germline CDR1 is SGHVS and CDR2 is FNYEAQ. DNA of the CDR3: TGTGCCAGCAGCTTAGCGGGACTATCTACCCCGGGGGAGACCCAGTACTTC. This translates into CASSLAGLSTPGETQYF.

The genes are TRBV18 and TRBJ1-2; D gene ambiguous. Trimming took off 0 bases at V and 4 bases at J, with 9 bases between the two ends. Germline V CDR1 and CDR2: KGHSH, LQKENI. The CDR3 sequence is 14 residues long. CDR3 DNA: TGTGCCAGCTCACCACCGAGTTTCTTCTATGGCTACACCTTC. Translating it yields CASSPPSFFYGYTF.

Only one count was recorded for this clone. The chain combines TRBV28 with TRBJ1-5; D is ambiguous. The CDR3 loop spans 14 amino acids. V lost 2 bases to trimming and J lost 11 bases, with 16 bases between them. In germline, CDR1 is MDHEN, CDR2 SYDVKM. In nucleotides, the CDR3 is TGTGCCAGCAGTTTAAATGCGGCCGGATCAGCCCAGCATTTT. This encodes CASSLNAAGSAQHF.

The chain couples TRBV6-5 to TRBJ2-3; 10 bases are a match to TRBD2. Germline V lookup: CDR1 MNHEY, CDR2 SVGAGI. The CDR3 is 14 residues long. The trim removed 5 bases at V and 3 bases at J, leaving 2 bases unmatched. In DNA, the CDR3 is TGTGCCAGCAGTGGTAGCGGGAGGACAGATACGCAGTATTTT. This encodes CASSGSGRTDTQYF.

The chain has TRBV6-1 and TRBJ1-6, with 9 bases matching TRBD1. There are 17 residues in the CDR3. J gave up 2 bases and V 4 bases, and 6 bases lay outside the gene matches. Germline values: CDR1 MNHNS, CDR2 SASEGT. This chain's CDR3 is CASSGGDRETYNSPLHF. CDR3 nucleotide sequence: TGTGCCAGCAGTGGGGGGGACAGGGAAACCTATAATTCACCCCTCCACTTT.

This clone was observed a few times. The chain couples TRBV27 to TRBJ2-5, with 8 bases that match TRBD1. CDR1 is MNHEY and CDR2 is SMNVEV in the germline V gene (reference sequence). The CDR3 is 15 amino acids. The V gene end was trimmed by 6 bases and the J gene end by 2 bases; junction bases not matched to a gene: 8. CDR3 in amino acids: CASSDHRGRQETQYF. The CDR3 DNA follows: TGTGCCAGCAGCGATCACAGGGGGAGGCAAGAGACCCAGTACTTC.

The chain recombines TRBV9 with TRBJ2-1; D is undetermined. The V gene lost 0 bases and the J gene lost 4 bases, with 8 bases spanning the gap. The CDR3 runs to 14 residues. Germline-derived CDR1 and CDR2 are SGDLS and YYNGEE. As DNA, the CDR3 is TGTGCCAGCAGCGTAGGCGGTCCGTACAATGAGCAGTTCTTC. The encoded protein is CASSVGGPYNEQFF.

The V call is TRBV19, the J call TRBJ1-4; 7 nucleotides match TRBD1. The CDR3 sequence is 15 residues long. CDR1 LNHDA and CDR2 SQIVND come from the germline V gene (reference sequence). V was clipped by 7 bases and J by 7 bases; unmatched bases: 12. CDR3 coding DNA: TGTGCCAGTATTCGAACCGACAGGGTCGGTGAAAAACTGTTTTTT. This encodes CASIRTDRVGEKLFF.

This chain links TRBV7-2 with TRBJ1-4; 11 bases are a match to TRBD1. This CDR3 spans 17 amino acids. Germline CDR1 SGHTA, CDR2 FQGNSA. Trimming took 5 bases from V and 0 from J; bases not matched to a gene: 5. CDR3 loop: CASSTRDRGSTNEKLFF. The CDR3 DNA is TGTGCCAGCAGCACCCGGGACAGGGGGTCAACTAATGAAAAACTGTTTTTT.

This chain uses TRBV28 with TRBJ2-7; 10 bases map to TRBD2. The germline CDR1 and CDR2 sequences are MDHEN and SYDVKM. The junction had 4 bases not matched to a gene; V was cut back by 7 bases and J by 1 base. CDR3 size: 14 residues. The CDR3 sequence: CASKSSGSSYEQYF. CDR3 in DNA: TGTGCCAGCAAGTCTAGCGGGAGTTCCTACGAGCAGTACTTC.

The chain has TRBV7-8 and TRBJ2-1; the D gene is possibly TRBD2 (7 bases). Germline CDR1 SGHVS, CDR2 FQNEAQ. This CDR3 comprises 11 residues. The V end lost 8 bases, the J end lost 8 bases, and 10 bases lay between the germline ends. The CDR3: CASGGGDEQFF. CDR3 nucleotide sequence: TGTGCCAGCGGGGGGGGCGATGAGCAGTTCTTC.

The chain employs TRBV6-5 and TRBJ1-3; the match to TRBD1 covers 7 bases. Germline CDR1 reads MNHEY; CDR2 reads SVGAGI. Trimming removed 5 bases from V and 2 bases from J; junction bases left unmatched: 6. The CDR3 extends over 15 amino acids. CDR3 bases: TGTGCCAGCAGTCCGGGACAGTTGACTGGAAACACCATATATTTT. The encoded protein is CASSPGQLTGNTIYF.

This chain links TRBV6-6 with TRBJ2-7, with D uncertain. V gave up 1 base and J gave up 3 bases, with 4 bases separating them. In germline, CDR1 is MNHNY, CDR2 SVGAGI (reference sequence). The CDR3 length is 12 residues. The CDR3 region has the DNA TGTGCCAGCAGTTACTACGGCTACGAGCAGTACTTC. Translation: CASSYYGYEQYF.

The CDR3: CASSFSSGRATGELFF. CDR3 bases: TGTGCCAGCAGTTTTTCTAGCGGGAGGGCCACCGGGGAGCTGTTTTTT. V is TRBV28 and J is TRBJ2-2; 12 bases are shared with TRBD2. Trimming at V came to 3 bases and at J to 4 bases, leaving 3 bases not matched to a gene. Germline V gene lookup returns CDR1 MDHEN and CDR2 SYDVKM. The CDR3 totals 16 residues.